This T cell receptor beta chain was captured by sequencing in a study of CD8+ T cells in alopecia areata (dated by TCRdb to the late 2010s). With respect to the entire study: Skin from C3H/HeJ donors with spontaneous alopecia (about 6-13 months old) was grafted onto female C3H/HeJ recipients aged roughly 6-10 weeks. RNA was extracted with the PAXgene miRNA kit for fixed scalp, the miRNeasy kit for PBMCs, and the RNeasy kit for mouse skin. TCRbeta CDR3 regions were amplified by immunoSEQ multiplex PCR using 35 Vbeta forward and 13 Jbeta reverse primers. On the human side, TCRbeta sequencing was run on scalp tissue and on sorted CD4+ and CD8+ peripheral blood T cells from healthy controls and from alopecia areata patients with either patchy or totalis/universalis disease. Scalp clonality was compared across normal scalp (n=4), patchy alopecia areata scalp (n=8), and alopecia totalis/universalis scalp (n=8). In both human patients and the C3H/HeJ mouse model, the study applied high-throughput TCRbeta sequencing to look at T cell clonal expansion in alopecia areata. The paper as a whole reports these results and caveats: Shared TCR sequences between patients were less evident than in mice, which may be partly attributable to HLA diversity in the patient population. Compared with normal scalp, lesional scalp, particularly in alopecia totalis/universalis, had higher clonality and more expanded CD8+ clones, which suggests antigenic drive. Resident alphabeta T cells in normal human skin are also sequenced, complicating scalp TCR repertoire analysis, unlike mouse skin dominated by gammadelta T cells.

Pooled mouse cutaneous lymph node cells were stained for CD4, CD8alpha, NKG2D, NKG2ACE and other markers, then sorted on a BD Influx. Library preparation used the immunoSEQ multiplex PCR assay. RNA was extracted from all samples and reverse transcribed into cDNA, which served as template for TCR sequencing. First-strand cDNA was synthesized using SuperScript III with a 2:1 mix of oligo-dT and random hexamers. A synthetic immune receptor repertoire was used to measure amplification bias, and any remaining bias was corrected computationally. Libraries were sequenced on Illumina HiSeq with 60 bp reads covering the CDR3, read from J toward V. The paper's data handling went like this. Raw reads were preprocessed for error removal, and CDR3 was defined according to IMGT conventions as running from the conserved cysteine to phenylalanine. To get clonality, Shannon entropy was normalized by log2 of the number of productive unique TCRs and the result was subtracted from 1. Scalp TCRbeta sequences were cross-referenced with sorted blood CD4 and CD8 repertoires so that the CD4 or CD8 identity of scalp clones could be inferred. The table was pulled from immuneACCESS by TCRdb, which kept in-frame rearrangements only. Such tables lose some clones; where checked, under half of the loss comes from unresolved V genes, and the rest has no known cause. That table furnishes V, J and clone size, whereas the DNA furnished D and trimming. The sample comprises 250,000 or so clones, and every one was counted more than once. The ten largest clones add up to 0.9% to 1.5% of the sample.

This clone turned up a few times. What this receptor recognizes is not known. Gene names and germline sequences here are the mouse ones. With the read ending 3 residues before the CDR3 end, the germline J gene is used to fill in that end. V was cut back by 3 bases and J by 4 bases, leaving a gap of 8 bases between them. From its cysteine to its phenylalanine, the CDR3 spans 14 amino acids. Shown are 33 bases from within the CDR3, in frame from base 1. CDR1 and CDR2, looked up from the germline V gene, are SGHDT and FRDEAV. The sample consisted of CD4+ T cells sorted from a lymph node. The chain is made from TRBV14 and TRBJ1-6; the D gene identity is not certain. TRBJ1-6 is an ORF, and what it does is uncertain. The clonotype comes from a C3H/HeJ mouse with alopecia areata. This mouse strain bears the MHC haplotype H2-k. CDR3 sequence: CASSSTDYNSPLYF. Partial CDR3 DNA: TGTGCCAGCAGTTCCACAGATTATAATTCGCCC.